What follows are 23 T cell receptor delta chains derived from one specimen sequenced in a study of Vδ1+ human thymocytes. The template was reverse-transcribed extracted RNA. Pooled V-gene forward primers with one constant-region reverse primer generated the CDR3 amplicons by multiplex PCR. TCRdb re-processed the multiplex PCR reads using CATT. This sample has about 50,000 delta-chain clones, with about 14% found just once. Study-level findings and limits: Thymic TRG and TRD repertoires appeared highly polyclonal.

For these receptors, no antigen is known. Sample: Vdelta1+ gamma-delta thymocytes from the thymus. Subset defined: FACS-sorted CD3+ TCRalphabeta- TCRVdelta1+ TCRVdelta2- thymocytes. The receptor set was obtained from a girl under three years old who had congenital heart surgery.

There are a few counts of this clone. V is TRDV1 and J is TRDJ1; 13 positions match TRDD3. Germline values: CDR1 TSWWSYY, CDR2 QGS. The CDR3 totals 22 residues. Losses at the gene ends were 4 bases for V and 3 bases for J; bases not matched to a gene: 23. The CDR3, as DNA: TGTGCTCTTGGGGCCACGACTGGTTTGTCCCGACTGGGGGATACGACCCCCGATAAACTCATCTTT. It is translated as CALGATTGLSRLGDTTPDKLIF.

The chain carries TRDV1 and TRDJ1; a possible D gene is TRDD3 (6 bases). The length of the CDR3 is 20 residues. Germline V lookup: CDR1 TSWWSYY, CDR2 QGS. Deletions cut 0 bases from V and 0 bases from J, with 23 bases between. Here the CDR3 DNA reads TGTGCTCTTGGGGAACTATACCCCTACGATCTGTTGGGGGACACCGATAAACTCATCTTT. It is translated as CALGELYPYDLLGDTDKLIF.

The chain uses TRDV1 and TRDJ1, with a weak D call TRDD2 (6 bases). V lost 0 bases to trimming and J lost 0 bases, with 20 bases between them. The CDR3 runs to 19 residues. Germline V CDR1 and CDR2: TSWWSYY, QGS. As DNA, the CDR3 is TGTGCTCTTGGGGAACTTCTTCCTCCGGTACTGGAGTACACCGATAAACTCATCTTT. Translating it yields CALGELLPPVLEYTDKLIF.

This clone occurred a few times. The V gene is TRDV1, the J gene TRDJ1, with 9 bases identical to TRDD3. The CDR3 spans 20 residues. Germline-derived CDR1 and CDR2 are TSWWSYY and QGS. Trimming took 0 bases from V and 0 from J; bases not matched to a gene: 14. Written as DNA, the CDR3 is TGTGCTCTTGGGGAACTACGGGGCCGACTGGGGGACGCCTACACCGATAAACTCATCTTT. It is translated as CALGELRGRLGDAYTDKLIF.

This clone was seen a handful of times. The V call is TRDV1, the J call TRDJ1; no firm D call. CDR1 is TSWWSYY, CDR2 QGS, per germline. This CDR3 region has 17 residues. Trimming left V 0 bases short and J 0 bases short, with 14 bases between. The CDR3 loop reads CALGELRGLIHTDKLIF. The CDR3 nucleotides read TGTGCTCTTGGGGAACTAAGAGGATTAATCCACACCGATAAACTCATCTTT.

This clone occurred a few times. V and J are TRDV1 and TRDJ1; D gene uncertain. The CDR3 loop spans 15 amino acids. The germline V gene encodes CDR1 TSWWSYY and CDR2 QGS. Trimming shortened V by 7 bases and J by 0 bases, and 15 bases separated the two germline ends. CDR3 nucleotide sequence: TGTGCTCTTGCCGCGATTCCGTTATACACCGATAAACTCATCTTT. Amino acid sequence: CALAAIPLYTDKLIF.

A single count supports this clone. The V and J genes are TRDV1 and TRDJ1; a possible D gene is TRDD3 (6 bases). The V end lost 3 bases, the J end lost 1 base, and 27 bases lay between the germline ends. The CDR3 extends over 20 amino acids. Germline V gene sequence: CDR1 TSWWSYY, CDR2 QGS. This CDR3 is CALGERWLPTSIGGTDKLIF. The CDR3 bases are TGTGCTCTTGGGGAGCGTTGGTTACCTACGAGCATTGGGGGCACCGATAAACTCATCTTT.

The chain is built from TRDV1 and TRDJ1, with D tentatively TRDD3 (5 bases). The CDR3 totals 18 residues. V dropped 11 bases and J dropped 3 bases, with 31 bases sitting between them. Germline V lookup: CDR1 TSWWSYY, CDR2 QGS. CDR3 amino acids: CAVIPNPWAPGLADKLIF. DNA of the CDR3: TGTGCTGTTATTCCCAACCCCTGGGCCCCGGGTCTGGCCGATAAACTCATCTTT.

This clone turned up a few times. The rearrangement joins TRDV1 to TRDJ1, with 7 nucleotides matching TRDD2. Trimming took 5 bases from V and 0 from J; bases not matched to a gene: 15. The CDR3 has 18 amino acids. From germline, CDR1 is TSWWSYY and CDR2 QGS. The CDR3 bases are TGTGCTCTTGGGTTATTCCTACGGGGGTTCCCGTACACCGATAAACTCATCTTT. Residues: CALGLFLRGFPYTDKLIF.

This clone has only a few counts. The rearrangement joins TRDV1 to TRDJ1, with a tentative D call TRDD3 (7 bases). The V gene lost 0 bases and the J gene lost 7 bases, with 24 bases spanning the gap. The CDR3 runs 18 residues. Germline V gives CDR1 TSWWSYY, CDR2 QGS. CDR3 nucleotides: TGTGCTCTTGGGGAACTTGGCCTCCTACTGGGTGGGGGACCTAAACTCATCTTT. It translates to CALGELGLLLGGGPKLIF.

V and J are TRDV1 and TRDJ1; 12 bases match TRDD3. This CDR3 is built from 20 residues. CDR1 and CDR2 (germline): TSWWSYY, QGS. The J segment lost 0 bases and the V segment lost 0 bases, leaving 11 bases of the junction unmatched. CDR3 bases: TGTGCTCTTGGGGAACTACTGGGGGATACACGACCGAGGTACACCGATAAACTCATCTTT. This gives the protein CALGELLGDTRPRYTDKLIF.

This clone was picked up a small number of times. This chain links TRDV1 with TRDJ1; 8 positions agree with TRDD3. There are 19 residues in the CDR3. Unmatched junction bases numbered 13, after V lost 1 base and J lost 0 bases. Per the germline V gene, CDR1 is TSWWSYY and CDR2 is QGS. In nucleotides, the CDR3 is TGTGCTCTTGGGGAACATACACTTACTGGGGGGTCGTACACCGATAAACTCATCTTT. Protein: CALGEHTLTGGSYTDKLIF.

This clone showed up just a few times. The V call is TRDV1, the J call TRDJ1, with 7 bases matching TRDD3. Per the germline V gene, CDR1 is TSWWSYY and CDR2 is QGS. Trimming took 4 bases from V and 5 from J; bases not matched to a gene: 25. CDR3 length: 20 amino acids. CDR3 sequence: CALGGPPPKGGLRAMDKLIF. As DNA, the CDR3 is TGTGCTCTTGGGGGTCCACCCCCCAAGGGGGGATTGAGGGCTATGGATAAACTCATCTTT.

This clone was detected only a few times. The V and J genes are TRDV1 and TRDJ1; a weak D match, TRDD3 (7 bases). CDR3 length: 22 amino acids. Per the germline V gene, CDR1 is TSWWSYY and CDR2 is QGS. The V end was cut by 2 bases, the J end by 0 bases, with 31 bases between. The CDR3, as DNA: TGTGCTCTTGGGGAAACACGGGCCTTCCCTCCTTTTAGGGGGATCGACACCGATAAACTCATCTTT. It translates to CALGETRAFPPFRGIDTDKLIF.

The V call is TRDV1, the J call TRDJ1, with D hard to call. CDR1 is TSWWSYY and CDR2 is QGS in the germline V gene. V dropped 4 bases and J dropped 5 bases, with 11 bases sitting between them. This CDR3 is built from 13 residues. The CDR3, as DNA: TGTGCTCTTGGGGGTACTAACTTAGATAAACTCATCTTT. Its translation is CALGGTNLDKLIF.

The sample holds many counts of this clone. The rearrangement uses TRAV29/DV5 and TRDJ1; D not certain. Germline loops: CDR1 NSMFDY, CDR2 ISSIKDK. Trimming shortened V by 1 base and J by 14 bases, and 27 bases separated the two germline ends. This CDR3 contains 15 residues. The CDR3 loop reads CAASPTFRPRLVLIF. The CDR3 DNA follows: TGTGCAGCAAGCCCAACTTTTCGCCCACGATTGGTGTTAATCTTT.

A few counts support this clone. This sample includes further DNA sequences coding for the same CDR3. The genes are TRDV1 and TRDJ1; 7 bases agree with TRDD3. The CDR3 spans 16 residues. Germline V gene data show CDR1 as TSWWSYY and CDR2 as QGS. The V gene end was trimmed by 4 bases and the J gene end by 0 bases; junction bases not matched to a gene: 8. The CDR3 DNA reads as TGTGCTCTTGGGGGAAGGACTGGGGAGGACACCGATAAACTCATCTTT. It specifies CALGGRTGEDTDKLIF.

The chain uses TRDV1 and TRDJ1, with no clear D. The CDR3 sequence is 19 residues long. Trimming shortened V by 0 bases and J by 1 base, and 21 bases separated the two germline ends. The V gene's germline CDR1 is TSWWSYY and CDR2 QGS. The CDR3 spells CALGELEGFPLALTDKLIF. The CDR3 bases are TGTGCTCTTGGGGAACTAGAGGGTTTCCCCTTGGCCCTCACCGATAAACTCATCTTT.

The chain uses TRDV2 and TRDJ1; 11 positions match TRDD3. The J segment lost 4 bases and the V segment lost 3 bases, leaving 15 bases of the junction unmatched. The germline CDR1 and CDR2 sequences are GEAIGNYY and EKD. The CDR3 spans 18 residues. CDR3 nucleotides: TGTGCCTGTGACCCCCTCCACCTTTCTGGGGGATACCGCGATAAACTCATCTTT. Protein sequence: CACDPLHLSGGYRDKLIF.

This chain joins TRDV1 and TRDJ1, with TRDD3 matching 11 bases. Trimming cost V 0 bases and J 2 bases; bases outside gene matches: 8. CDR1 is TSWWSYY and CDR2 is QGS in the germline V gene. The CDR3 consists of 18 residues. CDR3 sequence: CALGELGTYWGITDKLIF. CDR3 DNA: TGTGCTCTTGGGGAACTTGGGACGTACTGGGGGATAACCGATAAACTCATCTTT.

This clone is classed as medium-sized. Other DNA variants within this sample encode the same CDR3. The rearrangement uses TRAV29/DV5 and TRDJ1; 7 bases agree with TRDD3. The V and J ends lost 1 base and 10 bases, in that order; junction bases with no gene match: 22. The CDR3 covers 17 residues. The V gene's germline CDR1 is NSMFDY and CDR2 ISSIKDK. The CDR3, as DNA: TGTGCAGCAAGCAAGAGCCTTAATTTATCCGGGGGATTCGCACTCATCTTT. Its translation: CAASKSLNLSGGFALIF.

This clone was counted between two and nine times. J is TRDJ1 and V is TRDV1, with a tentative D call TRDD3 (6 bases). CDR1 is TSWWSYY, CDR2 QGS, per germline. The V and J ends lost 5 bases and 1 base respectively, with 20 bases between them. The CDR3 is made up of 17 amino acids. CDR3 loop: CALGHFRGTISTDKLIF. CDR3 coding DNA: TGTGCTCTTGGGCACTTTAGGGGGACAATTTCCACCGATAAACTCATCTTT.

V gene TRDV1 combines with J gene TRDJ1; 9 nucleotides agree with TRDD3. CDR1 is TSWWSYY and CDR2 is QGS in the germline V gene. With V trimmed by 4 bases and J by 1 base, 31 bases remained unmatched. The CDR3 spans 24 residues. CDR3 nucleotides: TGTGCTCTTGGGGTCCCGCGCTTCTTCGTACTGGGGGACAACTCCCGGAGGTGCACCGATAAACTCATCTTT. Translation: CALGVPRFFVLGDNSRRCTDKLIF.